This is a list of T cell receptor beta chains from one sample in a study of cytotoxic CD8 clonotypes in ibrutinib-treated CLL. Profiled with immunoSEQ multiplex PCR; TCRdb holds only in-frame clones, not every one. Found here are around 40,000 clones, less than 85% of them singletons; the top ten hold roughly a tenth. Sequencing used PBMCs, obtained at disease progression, from a patient treated with ibrutinib. The receptors shown here come from a human donor with chronic lymphocytic leukemia. Both conserved end residues are part of each CDR3. A D gene is named only where the DNA matches it firmly. The size field is filled for only some rows; it gives once, few, many or a size class.

CDR3nt	CDR3aa	d_gene	abundance	v_gene	j_gene
TGTGCCAGCAGCCCGACAATGAACACTGAAGCTTTCTTT	CASSPTMNTEAFF	.	.	TRBV5-5	TRBJ1-1
TGTGCCAGCAGTCAGGGAGAAACCGGGGAGCTGTTTTTT	CASSQGETGELFF	.	.	TRBV2	TRBJ2-2
TGCGCCAGCAGCGCGGGGCCGGCGGCTAACTATGGCTACACCTTC	CASSAGPAANYGYTF	.	.	TRBV5-1	TRBJ1-2
TGTGCCAGCAGCGCCAAGGCTGTAGGCTTCCACCAAGAGACCCAGTACTTC	CASSAKAVGFHQETQYF	.	few	TRBV9	TRBJ2-5
TGTGCCAGCACCCGCGACAGGGCTAACACTGAAGCTTTCTTT	CASTRDRANTEAFF	TRBD1	.	TRBV6-1	TRBJ1-1
TGTGCCAGCATTACCGGGACTCATTCCTACGAGCAGTACTTC	CASITGTHSYEQYF	.	.	TRBV2	TRBJ2-7
TGTGCCAGTAGTATTGCCGGACAGTATAATTCACCCCTCCACTTT	CASSIAGQYNSPLHF	.	few	TRBV19	TRBJ1-6
TGCGCCAGCAGCCTCGGGGGCCTCCAAGAGACCCAGTACTTC	CASSLGGLQETQYF	.	.	TRBV5-1	TRBJ2-5
TGTGCCAGCAGACCTGGACCATCCGTTTTTTCCACAGATACGCAGTATTTT	CASRPGPSVFSTDTQYF	.	.	TRBV27	TRBJ2-3
TGTGCCAGCAGCCTTCCGGGAACTAATGAAAAACTGTTTTTT	CASSLPGTNEKLFF	.	.	TRBV9	TRBJ1-4
TGTGCCAGCAGTGATGGCAGGTACACCGGGGAGCTGTTTTTT	CASSDGRYTGELFF	.	.	TRBV2	TRBJ2-2
TGCGCCAGCAGCAGTGGGGACACTAACACCGGGGAGCTGTTTTTT	CASSSGDTNTGELFF	.	.	TRBV5-1	TRBJ2-2
TGTGCCAGCAGCCCCGGACAGGGGGTGAACACTGAAGCTTTCTTT	CASSPGQGVNTEAFF	TRBD1	.	TRBV11-2	TRBJ1-1
TGTGCCATCGGGATGCTCGGGACTAGCAGGTACGAGCAGTACTTC	CAIGMLGTSRYEQYF	TRBD2	once	TRBV10-3	TRBJ2-7
TGTGCCAGCAGTTACTGGGACAGTAGGGGCACTGAAGCTTTCTTT	CASSYWDSRGTEAFF	TRBD1	.	TRBV6-5	TRBJ1-1
TGTGCCAGCAGTTACACCACAAAAGGCGGGCGGTTCTTC	CASSYTTKGGRFF	.	.	TRBV6-5	TRBJ2-1
TGTGCCAGCAGCTTAGACGGGGGCTACAATGAGCAGTTCTTC	CASSLDGGYNEQFF	.	once	TRBV11-3	TRBJ2-1
TGTGCCAGCTCCCCCTCCCGCGGGCCGCCTAGAGATGGTGGCTACACCTTC	CASSPSRGPPRDGGYTF	.	.	TRBV18	TRBJ1-2
TGTGCCAGCAGCCTAGGCCCTGGGACTCCGTACGAGCAGTACTTC	CASSLGPGTPYEQYF	.	.	TRBV11-2	TRBJ2-7
TGTGCCAGCAGTTTATACCCACAGGCGCGAGGCTACACCTTC	CASSLYPQARGYTF	.	.	TRBV28	TRBJ1-2
TGTGCCAGCAGCGTTAGAGATCCCCAGCATTTT	CASSVRDPQHF	.	.	TRBV9	TRBJ1-5
TGTGCCAGCAGATGGCAGGGGAATCAGCCCCAGCATTTT	CASRWQGNQPQHF	.	.	TRBV6-1	TRBJ1-5
TGTGCCAGCAGTGACAGATCGGCTAATGAAAAACTGTTTTTT	CASSDRSANEKLFF	.	few	TRBV2	TRBJ1-4
TGTGCCAGCAGCCAAGCGGGGGGGAACGGTGAAAAACTGTTTTTT	CASSQAGGNGEKLFF	.	.	TRBV4-2	TRBJ1-4
TGTGCCAGCAGTGAACCGGGACAGGGCTTGAACACTGAAGCTTTCTTT	CASSEPGQGLNTEAFF	TRBD1	.	TRBV6-1	TRBJ1-1
.	CASSFGPGETQYF	.	.	TRBV7-6	TRBJ2-5
TGTGCCAGCAGCGGGGGACACCTGAGCTCCTACGAGCAGTACTTC	CASSGGHLSSYEQYF	.	.	TRBV11-2	TRBJ2-7
TGTGCCAGCAGTTCCGGGGGGGGCAGGAGCTACACCTTC	CASSSGGGRSYTF	.	.	TRBV6-5	TRBJ1-2
TGTGCCAGCAGTTACTCGTTGGGTTCACCCCTCCACTTT	CASSYSLGSPLHF	.	.	TRBV6-5	TRBJ1-6
TGTGCCAGCAGGGGGTGGAAGGAGGGGGTCGCCTACGAGCAGTACTTC	CASRGWKEGVAYEQYF	.	.	TRBV27	TRBJ2-7
TGTGCCAGCTCACCCGGGACAGGGCCACGGGAAGGCTACACCTTC	CASSPGTGPREGYTF	TRBD1	.	TRBV18	TRBJ1-2
TGCAGCGACCGTACAGGGCCCTATGGCTACACCTTC	CSDRTGPYGYTF	.	.	TRBV29-1	TRBJ1-2
TGCGCCAGCAGCTTGGCACAGGGGGACTATGGCTACACCTTC	CASSLAQGDYGYTF	TRBD1	once	TRBV5-1	TRBJ1-2
TGTGCCAGTAGTATTCAGGGGGAGACCCAGTACTTC	CASSIQGETQYF	.	few	TRBV19	TRBJ2-5
TGCGCCAGCAGCTTTGGCGGCGGGAGCTCCTACAATGAGCAGTTCTTC	CASSFGGGSSYNEQFF	TRBD2	.	TRBV5-1	TRBJ2-1
TGTGCCAGCAGTTTCATGGGTCAGGATGCTTTCTTT	CASSFMGQDAFF	.	.	TRBV28	TRBJ1-1
TGTGCCAGTAGTACAGGGGTTCCCGGGGAGCTGTTTTTT	CASSTGVPGELFF	.	.	TRBV19	TRBJ2-2
TGCAGTGCTACTCGGATGTCTGAAGCTTTCTTT	CSATRMSEAFF	.	.	TRBV20-1	TRBJ1-1
TGTGCCATCAGTGAGTCTGATTACAATGAGCAGTTCTTC	CAISESDYNEQFF	.	few	TRBV10-3	TRBJ2-1
TGCGCCAGCAGCGTGCCGGGGGGCTTGGGCAATGAGCAGTTCTTC	CASSVPGGLGNEQFF	.	.	TRBV5-1	TRBJ2-1
TGCAGTGCTAGATCGTACGAGCAGTACTTC	CSARSYEQYF	.	medium-sized	TRBV20-1	TRBJ2-7
TGTGCCAGCAGTACTAGTGTTGGGGAGACCCAGTACTTC	CASSTSVGETQYF	.	once	TRBV6-1	TRBJ2-5
TGTGCCAGCACTAGGGCAGATACGCAGTATTTT	CASTRADTQYF	.	.	TRBV28	TRBJ2-3
TGTGCCAGCACCGAACTACACCGGGAGGCCCGGGTTCAGCCCCAGCATTTT	CASTELHREARVQPQHF	.	.	TRBV7-8	TRBJ1-5
TGTGCCAGCGTTAGGGAAAACTATGGCTACACCTTC	CASVRENYGYTF	.	.	TRBV2	TRBJ1-2
TGTGCCACCCGACTGGCCTCATCCCGCCTATACGAGCAGTACTTC	CATRLASSRLYEQYF	.	few	TRBV6-5	TRBJ2-7
TGTGCCAGCAGCCCCGACAGGGCGAACTACGAGCAGTACTTC	CASSPDRANYEQYF	TRBD1	.	TRBV6-5	TRBJ2-7